Each of the 5 T cell receptor beta chains below was sequenced from the same sample in a study of beta chain features in type 1 diabetes. The study reverse transcribed the entire isolated RNA, so it sequenced expressed TCRB transcripts. Using immunoSEQ multiplex PCR, the repertoire was profiled, and TCRdb retains in-frame clones only, with some absent. The table includes under 900,000 clones, around a sixth detected once. Sequencing was performed on naive CD4+ T cells from blood. Receptors originate from a woman between 18 and 30 years old in good health.

This clone appeared a few times. The chain uses TRBV4-3 and TRBJ2-3; a possible D gene is TRBD1 (5 bases). Germline V gene data show CDR1 as LGHNA and CDR2 as YSLEER. Trimming removed 1 base at V and 6 bases at J, with 20 bases between. The CDR3 is 17 residues long. CDR3 residues: CASSQGGATAKADTQYF. For the CDR3, the DNA is TGCGCCAGCAGCCAAGGGGGCGCGACAGCCAAAGCCGATACGCAGTATTTT.

CDR3 in amino acids: CASSSSGQATDTQYF. The CDR3 bases are TGTGCCAGCAGCTCCTCCGGACAGGCCACAGATACGCAGTATTTT. This sequence joins TRBV7-2 and TRBJ2-3; 7 bases match TRBD1. Germline V lookup: CDR1 SGHTA, CDR2 FQGNSA. This CDR3 has 15 amino acids. V shed 4 bases, J shed 2 bases, and the junction held 6 bases outside the gene matches.

The J gene is TRBJ2-5, the V gene TRBV7-9; tentatively, D is TRBD2 (6 bases). The CDR3 spans 12 residues. From germline, CDR1 is SEHNR and CDR2 FQNEAQ (reference sequence). Trimming took 5 bases from V and 4 from J, leaving 8 bases between them. The CDR3 DNA is TGTGCCAGCAGCAGGAGGGTAGAGACCCAGTACTTC. Translated, it gives CASSRRVETQYF.

A few counts support this clone. The chain uses TRBV10-3 and TRBJ2-7, with TRBD1 matching 8 bases. Germline-derived CDR1 and CDR2 are ENHRY and SYGVKD. V trimming: 11 bases; J trimming: 3 bases; junction bases outside the gene matches: 15. The CDR3 covers 15 residues. CDR3 nucleotides: TGTGCCGTTAGACCTGGACAGGGAGGAGACTACGAGCAGTACTTC. Protein product: CAVRPGQGGDYEQYF.

This clone was seen only a few times. The V call is TRBV7-2, the J call TRBJ2-7, with TRBD1 identical over 7 bases. CDR1 SGHTA and CDR2 FQGNSA come from the germline V gene. V shed 5 bases, J shed 5 bases, and the junction held 6 bases outside the gene matches. This CDR3 region has 13 residues. The CDR3, as DNA: TGTGCCAGCAGCCCTATCCAGGGGGACGAGCAGTACTTC. Translating it yields CASSPIQGDEQYF.